The clone carrying this T cell receptor beta chain turned up a few times. Germline CDR1 reads GTSNPN; CDR2 reads SVGIG (reference sequence). The CDR3 is 11 residues long. This sample is drawn from a study of blood T cell repertoires in COVID-19. As handled by the study authors: Nucleated cell number was recorded as an estimate derived from reference gene primer amplification. Libraries were prepared by immunoSEQ multiplex PCR; TCRdb keeps only in-frame clonotypes and omits some of them. The V and J calls and clone size come from that table; D and trimming were worked out from the DNA. The table shows more than 300,000 clones, with roughly 90% occurring only once.

This clonotype was sampled from a woman in her seventies with COVID-19, enrolled during active disease. The chain couples TRBV30 to TRBJ2-2; D is undetermined. The sequencing input was peripheral blood. As DNA, the CDR3 is TGTGCATGCGGTAGTACCGGGGAGCTGTTTTTT. It codes for CACGSTGELFF.